This T cell receptor (beta chain) was obtained from a study of cytomegalovirus exposure and HLA in healthy donors. Findings of the study overall: Exclusion applied to some V segments, including TRBV6-2 and TRBV6-3, as they were indistinguishable. Later analysis demonstrated an association between a missense DCLRE1C variant and TCR beta V- and J-gene trimming. In a later analysis, across HLA loci, associated TCR counts were highest for DRB1, lowest for HLA-C.

Note on this clone: Its target is unknown.

The primer mix had 60 Vbeta and 13 Jbeta primers. Authors' analysis steps: Around 9.9 million shared chains were among the about 80 million unique TCR beta chains that a later analysis counted. The protocol was immunoSEQ multiplex PCR, while the TCRdb copy is restricted to in-frame clones and leaves out a portion. D and trimming come from the DNA, and the V and J calls and clone size come from that table. The data show approximately 170,000 clones, roughly 65% seen once. Germline assignment: CDR1 SNHLY and CDR2 FYNNEI. V lost 7 bases, J lost 2 bases, and 15 bases lay in between. CDR3 length equals 14 residues.

The sample consisted of PBMCs. This clonotype originated in a woman aged 18-29 years in good health and CMV-seropositive. This rearrangement joins TRBV2 to TRBJ2-7; D is possibly TRBD2 (5 bases). The CDR3 spells CASTRPGIAYEQYF. CDR3 nucleotide sequence: TGTGCCAGCACCAGGCCGGGAATTGCCTACGAGCAGTACTTC.